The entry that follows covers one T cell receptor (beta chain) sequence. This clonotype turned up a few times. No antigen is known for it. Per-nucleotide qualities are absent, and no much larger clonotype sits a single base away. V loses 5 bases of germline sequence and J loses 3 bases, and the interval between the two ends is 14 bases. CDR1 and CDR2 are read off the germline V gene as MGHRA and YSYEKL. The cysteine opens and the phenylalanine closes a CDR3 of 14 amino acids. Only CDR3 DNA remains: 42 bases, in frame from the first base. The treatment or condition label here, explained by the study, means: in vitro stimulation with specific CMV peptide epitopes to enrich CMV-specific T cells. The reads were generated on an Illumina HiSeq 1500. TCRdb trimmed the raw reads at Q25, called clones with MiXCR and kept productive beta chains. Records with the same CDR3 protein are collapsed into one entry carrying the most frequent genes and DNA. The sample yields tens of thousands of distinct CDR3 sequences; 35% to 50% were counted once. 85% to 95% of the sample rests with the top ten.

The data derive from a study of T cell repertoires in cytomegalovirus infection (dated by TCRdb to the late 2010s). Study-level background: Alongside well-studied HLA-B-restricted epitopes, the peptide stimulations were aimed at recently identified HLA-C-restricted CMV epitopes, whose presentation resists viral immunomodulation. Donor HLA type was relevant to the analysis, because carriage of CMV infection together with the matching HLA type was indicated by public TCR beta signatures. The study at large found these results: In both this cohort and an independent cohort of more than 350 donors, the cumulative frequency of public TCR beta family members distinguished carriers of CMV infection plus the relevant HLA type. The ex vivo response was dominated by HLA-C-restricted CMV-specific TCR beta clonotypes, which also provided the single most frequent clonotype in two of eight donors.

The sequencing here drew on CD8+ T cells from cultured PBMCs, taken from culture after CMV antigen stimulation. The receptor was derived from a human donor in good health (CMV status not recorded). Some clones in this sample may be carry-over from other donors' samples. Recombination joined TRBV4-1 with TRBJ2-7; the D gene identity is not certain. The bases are TGCGCCAGCAGCAAATCCGACACAAACTACGAGCAGTACTTC. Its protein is CASSKSDTNYEQYF.